This TCR beta chain is drawn from a study of blood T cell repertoires in COVID-19. Background on the study: PBMCs, B-cell-depleted T cells, or T cells were the source of the cDNA or gDNA that made up the material.

Categorization into cohorts depended on clinical history that participants reported. Using immunoSEQ multiplex PCR, the repertoire was profiled, and TCRdb retains in-frame clones only, with some absent. The sample has 350,000 to 400,000 clones, about nine tenths seen once. This CDR3 has 15 residues. V was pared by 4 bases and J by 8 bases, with 6 bases of the junction left unmatched. CDR1 is SGHRS and CDR2 is YFSETQ in the germline V gene. The receptor comes from a young woman who had recovered from COVID-19. The chain combines TRBV5-1 with TRBJ2-1, with 13 bases that match TRBD2. The sequenced sample consisted of PBMCs or T cells enriched from blood (not recorded which). As DNA, the CDR3 is TGCGCCAGCAGCGCCGGACTAGCGGGAGTCCATGAGCAGTTCTTC. Encoded protein: CASSAGLAGVHEQFF.